The 25 T cell receptor beta chains given below trace back to one sample, sequenced in a study of tissue T cells after allogeneic stem cell transplantation. Sequencing was performed with immunoSEQ multiplex PCR; in TCRdb, only in-frame clones are kept and a portion is missing. This table holds a few thousand clones, roughly three fifths found once. The source material was gut tissue. These receptors originate from a female BALB/c mouse in good health. This strain's MHC haplotype is H2-d.

With respect to this clone: Genes and germline are mouse. With the read ending 1 residue before the CDR3 end, the germline J gene is used to fill in that end. The chain recombines TRBV13-1 with TRBJ1-6, with D possibly matching TRBD1 (6 bases). TRBJ1-6 carries the ORF label, with uncertain function. V shed 4 bases and J shed 3 bases, with 14 bases lying between them. Per germline, CDR1 NSHNY and CDR2 SYGAGN. The CDR3 contains 16 residues. CDR3 DNA, as far as it was read: TGTGCCAGCAGTCCCCTCCGGGACATCTATAATTCGCCCCTCTAC. It yields the protein CASSPLRDIYNSPLY. The CDR3 as a whole reads CASSPLRDIYNSPLYF.

About this clone: Mouse gene names and germline throughout. The read is 1 residue too short to cover the CDR3 end, so that end is filled in from the germline J gene. The chain is built from TRBV4 and TRBJ1-4; D might be TRBD1 (6 bases). Germline-derived CDR1 and CDR2 are LGHDT and YNNKQL (reference sequence). The length of the CDR3 is 15 residues. The V end was cut by 4 bases, the J end by 2 bases, with 11 bases between. CDR3 protein: CASSFGTKSNERLFF. Partial CDR3 DNA: TGTGCCAGCAGCTTCGGGACAAAATCCAACGAAAGATTATTT.

Regarding this clone: Gene names are mouse gene names. The read finishes 1 residue shy of the CDR3 end, and the germline J gene is used to complete it. This chain uses TRBV29 with TRBJ1-3; TRBD1 is a possible D gene (6 bases). This CDR3 has 13 amino acids. Trimming shortened V by 6 bases and J by 0 bases, and 6 bases separated the two germline ends. Germline CDR1 MSHET, CDR2 SYDVDS. The CDR3 reads CASRQGSGNTLYF. Partial CDR3 DNA: TGTGCTAGCAGACAGGGTTCTGGAAATACGCTCTAT.

A word on this clone: Each gene name is a mouse one. The read comes to an end 1 residue before the CDR3 does, leaving the germline J gene to fill in the end. The chain has TRBV5 and TRBJ2-3, with D perhaps TRBD2 (6 bases). Trimming cost V 0 bases and J 0 bases, with 10 bases left between them. This CDR3 is 16 amino acids long. Germline V gene data show CDR1 as LGHNA and CDR2 as YNLKQL (reference sequence). Partial CDR3 DNA: TGTGCCAGCAGCCAAGATGGCTGGGGTAGTGCAGAAACGCTGTAT. It yields the protein CASSQDGWGSAETLY. Given in full, the CDR3 is CASSQDGWGSAETLYF.

Turning to this clone: The gene names given are mouse names. The read comes to an end 1 residue before the CDR3 does, leaving the germline J gene to fill in the end. The rearrangement uses TRBV31 and TRBJ1-2; TRBD1 matches 8 bases. This CDR3 comprises 16 residues. After removal of 3 bases from V and 0 bases from J, the junction contained 9 bases not matched to a gene. The germline V gene has CDR1 GKSSPN and CDR2 SITVG. The sequenced CDR3 bases are TGTGCCTGGAGGCCAGGGGGCGCGAGTGCAAACTCCGACTACACC. Its translation is CAWRPGGASANSDYT. The full CDR3 protein reads CAWRPGGASANSDYTF.

On this clone itself: Germline and genes here are mouse. The missing CDR3 end, 1 residue past where the read stops, is filled in from the germline J gene. V gene TRBV5 combines with J gene TRBJ2-5; D not certain. Germline CDR1 LGHNA, CDR2 YNLKQL (reference sequence). Between the trimmed V and J ends, which lost 0 bases and 0 bases, there was a span of 13 bases. The CDR3 length is 17 residues. CDR3 in amino acids: CASSQDTSSLNQDTQYF. The covered CDR3 bases are TGTGCCAGCAGCCAAGACACATCAAGCCTTAACCAAGACACCCAGTAC.

There are a few counts of this clone. Mouse gene names and germline throughout. The read terminates 1 residue ahead of where the CDR3 ends, so the germline J gene completes it. This sequence joins TRBV29 and TRBJ2-7; 7 bases match TRBD2. The length of the CDR3 is 15 residues. CDR1 and CDR2 from the germline V gene are MSHET and SYDVDS. Trimming took 2 bases from V and 0 from J; bases not matched to a gene: 4. Incomplete CDR3 DNA: TGTGCTAGCAGTTTAGGCTGGGGGTACTCCTATGAACAGTAC. Its protein is CASSLGWGYSYEQY. The CDR3, in full, reads CASSLGWGYSYEQYF. Together with reference TRBV29 and TRBJ2-7, the CDR3 gives the full variable domain: DMKVTQMPRYLIKRMGENVLLECGQDMSHETMYWYRQDPGLGLQLIYISYDVDSNSEGDIPKGYRVSRKKREHFSLILDSAKTNQTSVYFCASSLGWGYSYEQYFGPGTRLTVL.

A remark on this clone: Gene names and germline match the mouse. CDR3 DNA (partial): TGTGCCAGCGGGGGACAGGGTAATTCGCCCCTCTAC. Translated, it gives CASGGQGNSPLY. The entire CDR3 reads CASGGQGNSPLYF. This chain joins TRBV13-1 and TRBJ1-6; 9 bases are a match to TRBD1. Coverage ceases 1 residue before the CDR3 finishes, and the germline J gene fills in the end. TRBJ1-6 is labeled an ORF, and its function is uncertain. CDR3 size: 13 residues. The germline V gene has CDR1 NSHNY and CDR2 SYGAGN. J gave up 6 bases and V 7 bases, and 2 bases lay outside the gene matches.

This clone came up a few times. All gene names here are mouse names. The sequenced fragment ends 1 residue before the CDR3 boundary, so the rest is inferred from the germline J gene. The chain links TRBV4 to TRBJ2-7; 7 bases line up with TRBD1. Germline trimming cut 4 bases from V and 2 bases from J; bases unmatched to any gene: 5. Germline V lookup: CDR1 LGHDT, CDR2 YNNKQL (reference sequence). The CDR3 totals 14 residues. The CDR3 spells CASSFLGTAYEQYF. CDR3 DNA, as far as it was read: TGTGCCAGCAGCTTTCTAGGGACAGCCTATGAACAGTAC.

This clone has a handful of counts. The gene symbols are mouse symbols. The covered CDR3 bases are TGTGCCAGCAGTCCCGGGACAGGGTGGGAACAGTAC. Protein sequence: CASSPGTGWEQY. The entire CDR3 protein reads CASSPGTGWEQYF. The chain combines TRBV14 with TRBJ2-7, with TRBD1 matching 9 bases. The read falls 1 residue short of the CDR3 end, and the missing part is taken from the germline J gene. V was pared by 4 bases and J by 7 bases, with 6 bases of the junction left unmatched. Germline values: CDR1 SGHDT, CDR2 FRDEAV. The CDR3 sequence is 13 residues long. Supplemented by reference TRBV14 and TRBJ2-7, the full variable domain reads EAGVTQSPRYAVLQEGQAVSFWCDPISGHDTLYWYQQPRDQGPQLLVYFRDEAVIDNSQLPSDRFSAVRPKGTNSTLKIQSAKQGDTATYLCASSPGTGWEQYFGPGTRLTVL.

Regarding this clone: Gene names refer to mouse genes. CDR3 DNA (partial): TGTGCCAGCGGCCCGGGACAGGGGGCGCGAAACCAGGCTCCGCTT. This translates into CASGPGQGARNQAPL. The entire CDR3 protein reads CASGPGQGARNQAPLF. J is TRBJ1-5 and V is TRBV13-2, with TRBD1 matching 12 bases. The read ends 1 residue early relative to the CDR3; the germline J gene fills the gap. The CDR3 covers 16 residues. Germline-derived CDR1 and CDR2 are NNHNN and SYGAGS (reference sequence). Trimming removed 5 bases from V and 4 bases from J; junction bases left unmatched: 7.

The table lists this clone with a few counts. Gene names follow the mouse nomenclature. The CDR3 is cut off 1 residue early in the read; its end comes from the germline J gene. The V and J genes are TRBV13-1 and TRBJ2-7, with TRBD1 matching over 7 bases. The CDR3 has 14 amino acids. V lost 2 bases to trimming and J lost 4 bases; unmatched junction nucleotides: 6. Germline CDR1 reads NSHNY; CDR2 reads SYGAGN. CDR3 bases read: TGTGCCAGCAGTGAGCGGGCAGGGGGTTATGAACAGTAC. This sequence encodes CASSERAGGYEQY. The whole CDR3 protein reads CASSERAGGYEQYF.

Remarks on this clone: The gene names here belong to mouse. The read falls 1 residue short of the CDR3 end, and the missing part is taken from the germline J gene. The chain is built from TRBV13-1 and TRBJ1-3; D perhaps matches TRBD1 (6 bases). V lost 1 base and J 3 bases, leaving 11 bases between the germline ends. The CDR3 length is 15 residues. The germline V gene encodes CDR1 NSHNY and CDR2 SYGAGN. The CDR3 here is CASSDSGGGGNTLYF. The sequenced CDR3 bases are TGTGCCAGCAGTGATTCGGGGGGCGGTGGAAATACGCTCTAT.

With respect to this clone: The germline and genes are mouse ones. The read ends 1 residue before the CDR3 terminus; that terminus is restored from the germline J gene. The chain couples TRBV2 to TRBJ2-4, with TRBD2 as a possible D gene (6 bases). V lost 3 bases, J lost 0 bases, and 10 bases lay in between. Germline V lookup: CDR1 LGHNA, CDR2 YSYQKL. The CDR3 is made up of 15 amino acids. The CDR3 bases that were read are TGTGCCAGCAGCCAGCTTGGGGGTAGTCAAAACACCTTGTAC. It translates to CASSQLGGSQNTLY. The CDR3, in full, reads CASSQLGGSQNTLYF.

This clone was counted a few times. These gene names are mouse names. The read ends 1 residue before the CDR3 terminus; that terminus is restored from the germline J gene. The rearrangement links TRBV20 to TRBJ2-7, with TRBD2 identical over 10 bases. The V and J ends lost 0 bases and 5 bases, in that order; junction bases with no gene match: 4. Germline assignment: CDR1 GFQATS and CDR2 STVNSAI. The CDR3 runs to 14 residues. The DNA read from the CDR3 is TGTGGTGCTAGGGAGACTGGGGGGTCAGATGAACAGTAC. This sequence encodes CGARETGGSDEQY. The entire CDR3 protein is CGARETGGSDEQYF. Based on the CDR3 plus reference TRBV20 and TRBJ2-7, the full variable domain is GALVYQYPRRTICKSGTSMRMECQAVGFQATSVAWYRQSPQKTFELIALSTVNSAIKYEQNFTQEKFPISHPNLSFSSMTVLNAYLEDRGLYLCGARETGGSDEQYFGPGTRLTVL.

In the case of this clone: The gene names here belong to mouse. The read is 1 residue too short to cover the CDR3 end, so that end is filled in from the germline J gene. The chain has TRBV13-2 and TRBJ1-6, with 8 bases matching TRBD1. TRBJ1-6 has ORF status, its function being uncertain. This CDR3 is 15 amino acids long. Unmatched junction bases numbered 8, after V lost 5 bases and J lost 7 bases. Germline values: CDR1 NNHNN, CDR2 SYGAGS (reference sequence). This CDR3 reads CASGAGTGGNSPLYF. The CDR3 DNA, read in part, is TGTGCCAGCGGAGCCGGGACAGGAGGGAATTCGCCCCTCTAC.

As to this clone: The gene names given are mouse names. The read stops 1 residue short of the end of the CDR3; the missing end is completed from the germline J gene. V gene TRBV20 combines with J gene TRBJ2-3; 8 bases are shared with TRBD1. Germline trimming cut 0 bases from V and 1 base from J; bases unmatched to any gene: 3. This CDR3 contains 15 residues. The germline gives CDR1 GFQATS, CDR2 STVNSAI. CDR3 bases read: TGTGGTGCTAGGGACAGGGGGCGCGGTGCAGAAACGCTGTAT. This translates into CGARDRGRGAETLY. The CDR3 as a whole reads CGARDRGRGAETLYF.

To note about this clone: Germline and genes here are mouse. The read comes to an end 1 residue before the CDR3 does, leaving the germline J gene to fill in the end. The chain links TRBV15 to TRBJ2-3, with 9 bases that match TRBD2. The CDR3 length is 15 residues. Germline CDR1 reads SGHND; CDR2 reads FRSKSL. The V and J ends lost 1 base and 1 base, in that order; junction bases with no gene match: 0. The covered CDR3 bases are TGTGCCAGCAGTTTAGACTGGGGGGGTGCAGAAACGCTGTAT. Translating it yields CASSLDWGGAETLY. The full CDR3 reads CASSLDWGGAETLYF.

For this clone: The germline and genes are mouse ones. The CDR3 end is not reached by the read, which stops 1 residue before it; the germline J gene fills it in. This chain connects TRBV1 to TRBJ2-2; 10 bases match TRBD1. J lost 5 bases, V lost 4 bases, and 4 bases had no gene match. The CDR3 contains 15 residues. Germline values: CDR1 NSQYPW, CDR2 LRSPGD (reference sequence). The CDR3 is CTCSVDRGRTGQLYF. The sequenced CDR3 bases are TGCACCTGCAGTGTTGACAGGGGGCGGACCGGGCAGCTCTAC.

As to this clone: Gene names are the mouse ones. The CDR3 extends 1 residue past the end of the read, so its final part is completed from the germline J gene. V gene TRBV19 combines with J gene TRBJ1-1; D is possibly TRBD1 (5 bases). V lost 0 bases and J lost 3, with 9 bases in between. Germline V gene lookup returns CDR1 FNHDT and CDR2 SITEND (reference sequence). CDR3 length equals 14 residues. The CDR3 sequence is CASSIGVGDTEVFF. The sequenced part of the CDR3 DNA is TGTGCCAGCAGTATAGGAGTGGGGGACACAGAAGTCTTC.

The sample holds a few counts of this clone. Any gene name here is a mouse gene name. The read is 1 residue too short to cover the CDR3 end, so that end is filled in from the germline J gene. The chain joins TRBV5 to TRBJ2-1; 7 positions agree with TRBD2. In germline, CDR1 is LGHNA, CDR2 YNLKQL (reference sequence). The CDR3 has 14 residues. Trimming removed 4 bases from V and 1 base from J; junction bases left unmatched: 1. Here the CDR3 reads CASSPTGNYAEQFF. CDR3 DNA (partial): TGTGCCAGCAGCCCGACTGGGAACTATGCTGAGCAGTTC.

This clone was observed a single time. At one boundary the junction diverges from the germline segment, which might be a read error. Gene names are mouse gene names. The sequenced fragment ends 1 residue before the CDR3 boundary, so the rest is inferred from the germline J gene. The chain employs TRBV19 and TRBJ2-1, with 7 bases identical to TRBD1. The CDR3 runs 15 residues. Germline CDR1 and CDR2: FNHDT and SITEND (reference sequence). The CDR3 DNA, read in part, is TGTGCCAGCAGCTCCGACAGGGATAACTATGCTAAGCAGTTC. It is translated as CASSSDRDNYAKQF. From start to end, the CDR3 is CASSSDRDNYAKQFF.

For this clone: Each gene name is a mouse one. With the read ending 1 residue before the CDR3 end, the germline J gene is used to fill in that end. The chain carries TRBV4 and TRBJ1-1; D is unclear. Germline CDR1 is LGHDT and CDR2 is YNNKQL (reference sequence). The V gene lost 4 bases and the J gene lost 0 bases, with 6 bases spanning the gap. The CDR3 sequence is 13 residues long. CDR3 sequence: CASSLGANTEVFF. Incomplete CDR3 DNA: TGTGCCAGCAGCTTGGGTGCAAACACAGAAGTCTTC.

In the case of this clone: These gene names are mouse names. The missing CDR3 end, 1 residue past where the read stops, is filled in from the germline J gene. The chain recombines TRBV13-1 with TRBJ2-3; a possible D gene is TRBD1 (6 bases). CDR3 length: 15 residues. CDR1 and CDR2 from the germline V gene are NSHNY and SYGAGN. V was cut by 2 bases and J by 0 bases, with 10 bases left in between. The CDR3 reads CASSEGTSSAETLYF. The DNA read from the CDR3 is TGTGCCAGCAGTGAAGGGACATCTAGTGCAGAAACGCTGTAT.

As regards this clone: Gene names are mouse gene names. The sequenced fragment ends 1 residue before the CDR3 boundary, so the rest is inferred from the germline J gene. The J gene is TRBJ1-6, the V gene TRBV13-2; 7 bases fit TRBD1. TRBJ1-6 is sorted into the ORF group, with uncertain function. Germline CDR1 is NNHNN and CDR2 is SYGAGS (reference sequence). CDR3 size: 15 residues. V gave up 0 bases and J gave up 9 bases; unmatched junction bases: 6. The DNA read from the CDR3 is TGTGCCAGCGGTGATGCAGGAGGGGGCGGTTCGCCCCTCTAC. It encodes CASGDAGGGGSPLY. The full CDR3 sequence reads CASGDAGGGGSPLYF.